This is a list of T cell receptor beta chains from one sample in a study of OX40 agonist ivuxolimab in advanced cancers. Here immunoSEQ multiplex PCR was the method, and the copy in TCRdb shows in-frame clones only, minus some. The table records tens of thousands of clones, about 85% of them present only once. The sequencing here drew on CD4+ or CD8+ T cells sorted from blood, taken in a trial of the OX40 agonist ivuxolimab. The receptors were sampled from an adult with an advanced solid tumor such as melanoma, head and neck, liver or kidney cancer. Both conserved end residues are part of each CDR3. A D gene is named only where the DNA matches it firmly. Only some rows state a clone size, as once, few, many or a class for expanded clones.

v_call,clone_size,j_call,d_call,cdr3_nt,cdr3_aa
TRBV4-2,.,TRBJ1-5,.,TGTGCCAGCAGCCAAGATACTGGTCAGCCCCAGCATTTT,CASSQDTGQPQHF
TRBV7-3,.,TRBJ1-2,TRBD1,TGTGCCAGCAGCTCCGGGACAGGGGGAGGGCGCGGCTACACCTTC,CASSSGTGGGRGYTF
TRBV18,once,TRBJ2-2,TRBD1,TGTGCCAGCTCACCACAGGACAGGGGCAACACCGGGGAGCTGTTTTTT,CASSPQDRGNTGELFF
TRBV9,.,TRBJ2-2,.,TGTGCCAGCAGCGTAGGTAGGGCCGGGGAGCTGTTTTTT,CASSVGRAGELFF
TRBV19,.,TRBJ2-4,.,TGTGCCAGCAGTAGTCCCGGGGCCAAAAACATTCAGTACTTC,CASSSPGAKNIQYF
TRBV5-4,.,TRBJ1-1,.,TGTGCCAGCAGCCCGGCGCAGTCGGGGGTTGAAGCTTTCTTT,CASSPAQSGVEAFF
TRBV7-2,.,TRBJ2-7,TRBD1,TGTGCCAGCAGCTTGTGGACAGGGTCCTCCGAGCAGTACTTC,CASSLWTGSSEQYF
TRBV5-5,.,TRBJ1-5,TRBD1,TGTGCCAGCAGCCGGACAGGGGGGCCTGGGCAGCCCCAGCATTTT,CASSRTGGPGQPQHF
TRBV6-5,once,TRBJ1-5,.,TGTGCCAGCAGTTACTCGTCTCTATTACCAGCCCAGCCCCAGCATTTT,CASSYSSLLPAQPQHF
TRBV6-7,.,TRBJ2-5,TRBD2,TGTGCCAGCAGTTGCTCGGGGATAGCGGGACCGGGGGAGACCCAGTACTTC,CASSCSGIAGPGETQYF
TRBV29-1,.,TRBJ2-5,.,TGCAGCGCCGCGGACGTAGGAAAGACCCAGTACTTC,CSAADVGKTQYF
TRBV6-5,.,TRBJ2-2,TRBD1,TGTGCCAGCAAATTACAGGGGATGAACACCGGGGAGCTGTTTTTT,CASKLQGMNTGELFF
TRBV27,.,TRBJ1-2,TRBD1,TGTGCCAGCAGTTTTGGACAGGGGTTTGGCTACACCTTC,CASSFGQGFGYTF
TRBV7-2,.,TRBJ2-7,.,TGTGCCAGCAGCTTAATGGCGCAGGGGTACGAGCAGTACTTC,CASSLMAQGYEQYF
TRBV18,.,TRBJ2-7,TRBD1,TGTGCCAGCTCACCCCGACTACAGGACAGGGAACATGAAGACGAGCAGTACTTC,CASSPRLQDREHEDEQYF
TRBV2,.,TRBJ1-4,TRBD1,TGTGCCACCGGTACCGGGACAGGGAATGAAAAACTGTTTTTT,CATGTGTGNEKLFF
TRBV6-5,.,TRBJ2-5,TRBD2,TGTGCCAGCAGTTCCGGCAGCGGGGTGGAGACCCAGTACTTC,CASSSGSGVETQYF
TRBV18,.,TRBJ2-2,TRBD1,TGTGCCAGCTCAGCCCAACCGGACAGGGGGGAGCTGTTTTTT,CASSAQPDRGELFF
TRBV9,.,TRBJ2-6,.,TGTGCCAGCAGCAAGGTGGGCTCTGGGGCCAACGTCCTGACTTTC,CASSKVGSGANVLTF
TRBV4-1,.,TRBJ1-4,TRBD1,TGCGCCAGCAGCAAGGGACAGGGTACTGAAAAACTGTTTTTT,CASSKGQGTEKLFF